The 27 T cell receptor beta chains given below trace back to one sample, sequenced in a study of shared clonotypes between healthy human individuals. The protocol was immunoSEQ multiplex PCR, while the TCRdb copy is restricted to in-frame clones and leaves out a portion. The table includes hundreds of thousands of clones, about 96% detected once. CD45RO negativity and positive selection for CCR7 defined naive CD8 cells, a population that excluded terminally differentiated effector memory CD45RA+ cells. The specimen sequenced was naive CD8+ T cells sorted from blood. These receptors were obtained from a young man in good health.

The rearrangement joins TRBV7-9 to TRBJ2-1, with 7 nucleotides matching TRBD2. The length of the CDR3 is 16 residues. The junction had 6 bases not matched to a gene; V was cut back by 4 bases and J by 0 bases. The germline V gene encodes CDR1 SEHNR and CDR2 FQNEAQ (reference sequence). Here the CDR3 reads CASSSRAGFSYNEQFF. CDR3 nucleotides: TGTGCCAGCAGCTCAAGAGCGGGATTCTCCTACAATGAGCAGTTCTTC.

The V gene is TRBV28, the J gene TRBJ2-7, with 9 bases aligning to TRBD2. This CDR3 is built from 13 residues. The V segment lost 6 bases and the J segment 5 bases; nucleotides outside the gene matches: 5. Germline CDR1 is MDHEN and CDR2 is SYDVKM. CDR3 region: CASRKGLAHEQYF. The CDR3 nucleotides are TGTGCCAGCAGAAAAGGACTAGCGCACGAGCAGTACTTC.

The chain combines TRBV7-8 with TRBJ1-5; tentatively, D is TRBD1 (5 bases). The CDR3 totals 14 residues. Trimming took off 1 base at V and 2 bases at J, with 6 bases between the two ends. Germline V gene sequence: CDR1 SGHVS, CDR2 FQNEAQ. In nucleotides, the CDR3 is TGTGCCAGCAGCTTAGAAGGGGGCAATCAGCCCCAGCATTTT. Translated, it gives CASSLEGGNQPQHF.

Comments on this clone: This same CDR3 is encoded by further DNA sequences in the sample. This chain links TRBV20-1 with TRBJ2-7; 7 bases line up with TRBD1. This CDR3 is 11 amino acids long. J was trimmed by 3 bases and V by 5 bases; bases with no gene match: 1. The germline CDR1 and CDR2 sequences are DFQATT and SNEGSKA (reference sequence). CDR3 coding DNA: TGCAGTGCTGGGGACAGCTACGAGCAGTACTTC. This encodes CSAGDSYEQYF.

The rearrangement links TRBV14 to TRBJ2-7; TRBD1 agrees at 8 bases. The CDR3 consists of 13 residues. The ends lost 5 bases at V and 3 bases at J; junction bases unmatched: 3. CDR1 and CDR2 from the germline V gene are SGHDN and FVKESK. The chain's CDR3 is CASSWTGSYEQYF. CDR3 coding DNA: TGTGCCAGCAGCTGGACAGGGAGCTACGAGCAGTACTTC.

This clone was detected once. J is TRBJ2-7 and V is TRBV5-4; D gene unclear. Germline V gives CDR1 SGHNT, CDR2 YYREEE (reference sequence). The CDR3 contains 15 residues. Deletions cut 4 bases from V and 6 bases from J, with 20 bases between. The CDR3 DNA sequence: TGTGCCAGCAGCCCCCATTATGGCCTGATGGGCGAGCAGTACTTC. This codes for CASSPHYGLMGEQYF.

This chain's CDR3 is CASSQGVSHEQYF. The CDR3 DNA reads as TGTGCCAGCAGCCAAGGGGTGAGCCACGAGCAGTACTTC. V and J are TRBV6-5 and TRBJ2-7, with a weak D call TRBD1 (5 bases). The V gene's germline CDR1 is MNHEY and CDR2 SVGAGI. The CDR3 contains 13 residues. V was trimmed by 6 bases and J by 5 bases, leaving 14 bases between them.

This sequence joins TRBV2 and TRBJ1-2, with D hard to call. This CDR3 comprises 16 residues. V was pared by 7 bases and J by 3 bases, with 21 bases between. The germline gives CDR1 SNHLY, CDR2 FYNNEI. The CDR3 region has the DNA TGTGCCAGCAACAGCCCGGATCTCACCATGGACTATGGCTACACCTTC. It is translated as CASNSPDLTMDYGYTF.

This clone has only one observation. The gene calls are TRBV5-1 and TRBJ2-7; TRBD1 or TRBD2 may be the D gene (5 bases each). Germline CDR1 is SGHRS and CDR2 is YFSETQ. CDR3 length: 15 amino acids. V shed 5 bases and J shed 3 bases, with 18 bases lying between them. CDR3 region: CASRLRGVGLYEQYF. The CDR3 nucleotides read TGCGCCAGCAGACTTCGAGGGGTAGGACTCTACGAGCAGTACTTC.

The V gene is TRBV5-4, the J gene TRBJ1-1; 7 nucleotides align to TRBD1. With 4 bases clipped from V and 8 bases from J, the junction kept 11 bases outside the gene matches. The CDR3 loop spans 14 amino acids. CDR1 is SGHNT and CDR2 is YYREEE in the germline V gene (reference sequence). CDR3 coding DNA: TGTGCCAGCAGCGGCGGGACAGCGGGCGCGGAAGCTTTCTTT. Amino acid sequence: CASSGGTAGAEAFF. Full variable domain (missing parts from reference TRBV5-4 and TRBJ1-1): ETGVTQSPTHLIKTRGQQVTLRCSSQSGHNTVSWYQQALGQGPQFIFQYYREEENGRGNFPPRFSGLQFPNYSSELNVNALELDDSALYLCASSGGTAGAEAFFGQGTRLTVV.

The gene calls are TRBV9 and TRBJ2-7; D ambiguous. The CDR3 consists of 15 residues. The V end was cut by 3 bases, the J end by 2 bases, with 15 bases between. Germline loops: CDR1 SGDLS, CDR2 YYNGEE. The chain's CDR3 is CASSAGSWLAYEQYF. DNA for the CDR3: TGTGCCAGCAGCGCCGGTAGCTGGTTAGCCTACGAGCAGTACTTC.

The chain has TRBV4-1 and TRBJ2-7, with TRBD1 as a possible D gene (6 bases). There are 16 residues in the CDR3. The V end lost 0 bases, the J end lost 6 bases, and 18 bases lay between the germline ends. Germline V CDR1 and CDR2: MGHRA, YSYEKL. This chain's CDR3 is CASSQEGARIVPEQYF. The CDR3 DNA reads TGCGCCAGCAGCCAAGAGGGGGCTAGAATAGTCCCCGAGCAGTACTTC.

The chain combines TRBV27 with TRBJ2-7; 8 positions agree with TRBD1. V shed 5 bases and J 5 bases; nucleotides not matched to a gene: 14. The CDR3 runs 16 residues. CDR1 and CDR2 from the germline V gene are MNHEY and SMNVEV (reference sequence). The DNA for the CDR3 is TGTGCCAGCAGTCCAATACAGGGGGAAATATTGCACGAGCAGTACTTC. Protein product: CASSPIQGEILHEQYF.

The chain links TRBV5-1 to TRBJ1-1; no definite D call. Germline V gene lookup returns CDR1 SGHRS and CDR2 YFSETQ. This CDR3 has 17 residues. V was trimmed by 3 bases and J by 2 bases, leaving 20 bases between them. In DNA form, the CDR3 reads TGCGCCAGCAGCTCCGGTCCCGTGGAGCGAATCAACACTGAAGCTTTCTTT. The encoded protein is CASSSGPVERINTEAFF.

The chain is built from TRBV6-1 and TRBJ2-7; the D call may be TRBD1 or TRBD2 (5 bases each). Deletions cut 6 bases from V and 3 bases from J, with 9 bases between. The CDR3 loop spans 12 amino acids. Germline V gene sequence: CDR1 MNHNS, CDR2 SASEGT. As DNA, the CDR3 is TGTGCCAGCAGGTCGGGGCTCTACGAGCAGTACTTC. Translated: CASRSGLYEQYF.

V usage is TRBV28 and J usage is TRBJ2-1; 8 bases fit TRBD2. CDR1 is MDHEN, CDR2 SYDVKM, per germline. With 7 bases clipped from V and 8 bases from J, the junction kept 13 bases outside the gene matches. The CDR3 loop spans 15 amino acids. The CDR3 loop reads CASTPGGGLWDEQFF. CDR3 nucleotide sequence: TGTGCCAGCACACCCGGGGGGGGGCTCTGGGATGAGCAGTTCTTC.

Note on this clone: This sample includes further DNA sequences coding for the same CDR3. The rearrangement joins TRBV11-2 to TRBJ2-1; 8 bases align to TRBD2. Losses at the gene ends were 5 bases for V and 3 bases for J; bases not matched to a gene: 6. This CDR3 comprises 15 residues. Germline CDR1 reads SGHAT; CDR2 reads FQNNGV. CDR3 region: CASSLGLAGYNEQFF. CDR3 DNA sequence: TGTGCCAGCAGCCTTGGGCTAGCGGGCTACAATGAGCAGTTCTTC.

The CDR3 nucleotides are TGTGCCAGCAGTTTGACGTGGTATCAGCCCCAGCATTTT. This translates into CASSLTWYQPQHF. The V call is TRBV27, the J call TRBJ1-5; D is unclear. Per the germline V gene, CDR1 is MNHEY and CDR2 is SMNVEV (reference sequence). The CDR3 loop spans 13 amino acids. Trimming removed 3 bases from V and 5 bases from J, with 8 bases in between.

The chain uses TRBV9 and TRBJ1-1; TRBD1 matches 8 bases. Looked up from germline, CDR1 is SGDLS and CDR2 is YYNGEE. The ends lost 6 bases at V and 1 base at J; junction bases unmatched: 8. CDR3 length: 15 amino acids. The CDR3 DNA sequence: TGTGCCAGCACCCCTGTGACAGGGGCGAACACTGAAGCTTTCTTT. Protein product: CASTPVTGANTEAFF. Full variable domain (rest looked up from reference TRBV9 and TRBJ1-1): DSGVTQTPKHLITATGQRVTLRCSPRSGDLSVYWYQQSLDQGLQFLIQYYNGEERAKGNILERFSAQQFPDLHSELNLSSLELGDSALYFCASTPVTGANTEAFFGQGTRLTVV.

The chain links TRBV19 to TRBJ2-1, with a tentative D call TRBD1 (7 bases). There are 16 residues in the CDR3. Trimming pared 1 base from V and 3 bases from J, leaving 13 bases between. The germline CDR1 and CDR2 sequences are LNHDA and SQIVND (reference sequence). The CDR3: CASSIVAGGFYNEQFF. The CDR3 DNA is TGTGCCAGTAGTATAGTAGCAGGGGGGTTCTACAATGAGCAGTTCTTC.

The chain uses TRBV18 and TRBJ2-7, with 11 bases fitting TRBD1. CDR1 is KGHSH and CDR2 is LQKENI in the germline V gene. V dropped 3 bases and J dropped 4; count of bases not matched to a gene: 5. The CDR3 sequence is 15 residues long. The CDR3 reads CASSPGQGARYEQYF. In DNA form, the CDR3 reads TGTGCCAGCTCACCCGGACAGGGGGCTCGATACGAGCAGTACTTC.

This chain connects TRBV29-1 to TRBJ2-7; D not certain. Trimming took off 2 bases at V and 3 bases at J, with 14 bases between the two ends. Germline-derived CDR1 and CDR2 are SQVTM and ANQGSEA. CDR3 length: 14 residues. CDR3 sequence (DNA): TGCAGCGTTGAAAGCGTGGATGGGAACTACGAGCAGTACTTC. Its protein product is CSVESVDGNYEQYF.

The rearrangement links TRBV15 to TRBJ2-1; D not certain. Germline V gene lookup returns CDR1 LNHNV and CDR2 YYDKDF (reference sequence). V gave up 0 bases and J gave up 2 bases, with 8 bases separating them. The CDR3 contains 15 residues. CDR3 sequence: CATSREAVTYNEQFF. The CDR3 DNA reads TGTGCCACCAGCAGAGAAGCAGTTACCTACAATGAGCAGTTCTTC.

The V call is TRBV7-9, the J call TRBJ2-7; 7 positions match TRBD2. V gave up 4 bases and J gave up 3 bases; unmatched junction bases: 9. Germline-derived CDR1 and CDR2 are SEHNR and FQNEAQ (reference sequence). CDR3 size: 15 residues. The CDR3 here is CASSYTRGSVYEQYF. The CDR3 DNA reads TGTGCCAGCAGCTATACGCGGGGGTCGGTCTACGAGCAGTACTTC.

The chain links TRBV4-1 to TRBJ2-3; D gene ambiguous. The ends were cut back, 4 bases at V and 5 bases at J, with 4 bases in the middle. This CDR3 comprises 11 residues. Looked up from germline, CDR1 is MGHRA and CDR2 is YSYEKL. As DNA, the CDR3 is TGCGCCAGCAGCCGCGGAGATACGCAGTATTTT. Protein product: CASSRGDTQYF.

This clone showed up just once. The CDR3: CASRPGLARENEQFF. The CDR3 region has the DNA TGTGCCAGCAGGCCCGGACTAGCGAGAGAGAATGAGCAGTTCTTC. The V call is TRBV28, the J call TRBJ2-1; 9 bases fit TRBD2. CDR1 is MDHEN, CDR2 SYDVKM, per germline. V dropped 6 bases and J dropped 7; count of bases not matched to a gene: 10. This CDR3 has 15 amino acids. The variable domain in full, completed from reference TRBV28 and TRBJ2-1, reads DVKVTQSSRYLVKRTGEKVFLECVQDMDHENMFWYRQDPGLGLRLIYFSYDVKMKEKGDIPEGYSVSREKKERFSLILESASTNQTSMYLCASRPGLARENEQFFGPGTRLTVL.

The CDR3 nucleotides are TGCGCCAGCGGATACAGGGCGAACACCGGGGAGCTGTTTTTT. The encoded protein is CASGYRANTGELFF. The gene calls are TRBV4-1 and TRBJ2-2; TRBD1 might be the D (6 bases). V lost 8 bases and J lost 0, with 10 bases in between. The CDR3 has 14 amino acids. CDR1 and CDR2 from the germline V gene are MGHRA and YSYEKL.